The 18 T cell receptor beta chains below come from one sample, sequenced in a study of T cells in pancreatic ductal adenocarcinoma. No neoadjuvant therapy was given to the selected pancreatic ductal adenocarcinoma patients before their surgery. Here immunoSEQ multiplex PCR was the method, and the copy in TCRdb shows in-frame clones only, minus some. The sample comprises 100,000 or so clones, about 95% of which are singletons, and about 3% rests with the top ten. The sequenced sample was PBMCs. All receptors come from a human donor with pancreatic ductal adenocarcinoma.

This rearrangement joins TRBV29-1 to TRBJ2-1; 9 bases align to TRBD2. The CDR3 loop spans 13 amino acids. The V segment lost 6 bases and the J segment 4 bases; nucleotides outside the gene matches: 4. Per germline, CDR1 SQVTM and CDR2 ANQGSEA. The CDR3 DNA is TGCAGCGTCGGGACTAGCACGTACAATGAGCAGTTCTTC. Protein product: CSVGTSTYNEQFF.

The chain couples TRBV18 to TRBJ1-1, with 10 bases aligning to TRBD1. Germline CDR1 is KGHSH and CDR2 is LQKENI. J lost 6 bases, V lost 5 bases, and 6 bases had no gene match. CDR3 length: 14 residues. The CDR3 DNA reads TGTGCCAGCTCATCCGACAGGGGGCGCGCTGAAGCTTTCTTT. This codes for CASSSDRGRAEAFF.

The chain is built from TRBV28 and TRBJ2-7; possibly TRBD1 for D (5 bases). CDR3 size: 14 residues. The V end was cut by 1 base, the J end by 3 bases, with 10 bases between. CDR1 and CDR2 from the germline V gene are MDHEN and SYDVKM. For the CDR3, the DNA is TGTGCCAGCAGTTTATCGGTCAGGGTCTACGAGCAGTACTTC. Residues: CASSLSVRVYEQYF.

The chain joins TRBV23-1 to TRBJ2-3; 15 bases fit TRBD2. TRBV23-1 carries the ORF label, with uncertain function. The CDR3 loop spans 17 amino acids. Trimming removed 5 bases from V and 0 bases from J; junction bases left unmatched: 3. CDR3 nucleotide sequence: TGCGCCAGCAGTAGGACTAGCGGGAGGGCTAGCACAGATACGCAGTATTTT. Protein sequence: CASSRTSGRASTDTQYF.

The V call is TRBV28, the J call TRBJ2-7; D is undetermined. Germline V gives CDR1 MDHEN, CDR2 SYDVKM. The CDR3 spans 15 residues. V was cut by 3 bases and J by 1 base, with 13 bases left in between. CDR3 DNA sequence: TGTGCCAGCAGTTTGGTTCCGCAGAGGTCCTACGAGCAGTACTTC. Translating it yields CASSLVPQRSYEQYF. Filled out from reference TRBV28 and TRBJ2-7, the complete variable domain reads DVKVTQSSRYLVKRTGEKVFLECVQDMDHENMFWYRQDPGLGLRLIYFSYDVKMKEKGDIPEGYSVSREKKERFSLILESASTNQTSMYLCASSLVPQRSYEQYFGPGTRLTVT.

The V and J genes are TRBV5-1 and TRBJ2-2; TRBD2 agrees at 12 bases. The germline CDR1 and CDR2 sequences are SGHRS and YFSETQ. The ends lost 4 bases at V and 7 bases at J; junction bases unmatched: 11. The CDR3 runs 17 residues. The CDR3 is CASSVRGGLAGLGELFF. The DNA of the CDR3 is TGCGCCAGCAGCGTGCGGGGAGGACTAGCGGGACTCGGGGAGCTGTTTTTT.

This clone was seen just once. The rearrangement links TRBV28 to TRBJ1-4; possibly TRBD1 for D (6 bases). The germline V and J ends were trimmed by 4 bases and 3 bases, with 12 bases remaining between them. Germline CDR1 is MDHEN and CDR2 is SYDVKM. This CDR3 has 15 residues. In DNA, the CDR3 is TGTGCCAGCAGTTCGGCCAGGGGATCTAATGAAAAACTGTTTTTT. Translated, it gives CASSSARGSNEKLFF.

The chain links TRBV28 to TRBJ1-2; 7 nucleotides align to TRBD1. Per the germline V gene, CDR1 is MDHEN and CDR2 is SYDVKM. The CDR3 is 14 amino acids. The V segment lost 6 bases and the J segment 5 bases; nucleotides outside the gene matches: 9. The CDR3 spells CASRRYGTAYGYTF. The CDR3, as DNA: TGTGCCAGCAGGCGCTACGGGACAGCGTATGGCTACACCTTC.

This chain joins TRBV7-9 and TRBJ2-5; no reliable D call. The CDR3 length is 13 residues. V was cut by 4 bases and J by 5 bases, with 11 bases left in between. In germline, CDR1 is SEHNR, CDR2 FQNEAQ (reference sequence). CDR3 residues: CASSSDSGETQYF. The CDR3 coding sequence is TGTGCCAGCAGCTCCGACTCTGGCGAGACCCAGTACTTC.

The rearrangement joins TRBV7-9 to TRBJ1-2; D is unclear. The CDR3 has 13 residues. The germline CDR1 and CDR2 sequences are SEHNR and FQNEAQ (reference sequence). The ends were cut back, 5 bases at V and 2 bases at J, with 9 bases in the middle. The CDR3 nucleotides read TGTGCCAGCAGCCTGGGAGCGAACTATGGCTACACCTTC. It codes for CASSLGANYGYTF.

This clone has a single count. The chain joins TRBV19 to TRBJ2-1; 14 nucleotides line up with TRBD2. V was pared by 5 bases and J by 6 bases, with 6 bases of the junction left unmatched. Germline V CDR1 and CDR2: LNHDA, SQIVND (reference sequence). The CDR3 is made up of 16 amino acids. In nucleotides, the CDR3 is TGTGCCAGTAGTGTTACCGGGACTAGCGGGAGCAATGAGCAGTTCTTC. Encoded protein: CASSVTGTSGSNEQFF.

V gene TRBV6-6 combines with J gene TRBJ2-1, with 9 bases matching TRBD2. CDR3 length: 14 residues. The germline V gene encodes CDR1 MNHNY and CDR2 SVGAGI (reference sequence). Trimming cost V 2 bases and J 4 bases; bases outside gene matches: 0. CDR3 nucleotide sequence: TGTGCCAGCAGTTACACTAGCGGGTACAATGAGCAGTTCTTC. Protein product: CASSYTSGYNEQFF.

The CDR3 sequence: CSVAEAGRYEQYF. The CDR3 DNA follows: TGCAGCGTTGCTGAGGCGGGACGGTACGAGCAGTACTTC. The genes are TRBV29-1 and TRBJ2-7, with a possible D match to TRBD2 (6 bases). This CDR3 is 13 amino acids long. V was clipped by 4 bases and J by 4 bases, with 14 bases between them. CDR1 and CDR2 from the germline V gene are SQVTM and ANQGSEA.

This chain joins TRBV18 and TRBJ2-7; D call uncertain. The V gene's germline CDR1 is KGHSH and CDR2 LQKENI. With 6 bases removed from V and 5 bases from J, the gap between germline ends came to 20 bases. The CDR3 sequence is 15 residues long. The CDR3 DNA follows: TGTGCCAGCTCTTCGATCGAGGATAGCTTCGACGAGCAGTACTTC. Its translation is CASSSIEDSFDEQYF.

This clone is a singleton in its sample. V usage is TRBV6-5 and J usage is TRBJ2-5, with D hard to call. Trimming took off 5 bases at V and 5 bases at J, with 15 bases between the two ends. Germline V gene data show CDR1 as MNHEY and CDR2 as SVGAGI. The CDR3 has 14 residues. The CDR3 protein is CASSKTTPGETQYF. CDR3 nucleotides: TGTGCCAGCAGTAAAACGACTCCCGGGGAGACCCAGTACTTC.

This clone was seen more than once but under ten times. CDR3 nucleotide sequence: TGTGCCAGCAGTGAAGAGGGGCAGGGGGCGAATCAGCCCCAGCATTTT. It translates to CASSEEGQGANQPQHF. This sequence joins TRBV6-1 and TRBJ1-5, with 8 bases identical to TRBD1. The germline V gene encodes CDR1 MNHNS and CDR2 SASEGT. J lost 4 bases, V lost 1 base, and 6 bases had no gene match. The CDR3 length is 16 residues.

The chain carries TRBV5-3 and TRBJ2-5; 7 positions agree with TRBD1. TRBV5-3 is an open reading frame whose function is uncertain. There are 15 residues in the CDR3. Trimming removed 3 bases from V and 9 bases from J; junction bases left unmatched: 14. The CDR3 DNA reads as TGTGCCAGAAGCTCGGCTCGGGACAGTTGGTTGGCCCAGTACTTC. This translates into CARSSARDSWLAQYF.

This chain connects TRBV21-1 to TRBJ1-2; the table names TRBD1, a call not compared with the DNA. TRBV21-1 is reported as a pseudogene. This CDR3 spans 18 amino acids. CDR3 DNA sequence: TGTGCCAGCAGCAAAGGGGCGGGGGACAGGCTTTCTTTTTATGGCTACACCTTC. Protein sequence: CASSKGAGDRLSFYGYTF.